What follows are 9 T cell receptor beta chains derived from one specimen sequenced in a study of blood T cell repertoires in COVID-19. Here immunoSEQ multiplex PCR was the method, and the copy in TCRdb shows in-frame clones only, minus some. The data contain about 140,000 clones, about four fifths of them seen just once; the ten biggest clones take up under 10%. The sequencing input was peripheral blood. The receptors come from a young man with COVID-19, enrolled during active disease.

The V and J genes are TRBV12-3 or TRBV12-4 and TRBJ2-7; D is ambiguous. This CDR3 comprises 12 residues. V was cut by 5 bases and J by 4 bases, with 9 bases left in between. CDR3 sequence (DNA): TGTGCCAGCAGTCTAGTTCGTTACGAGCAGTACTTC. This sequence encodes CASSLVRYEQYF.

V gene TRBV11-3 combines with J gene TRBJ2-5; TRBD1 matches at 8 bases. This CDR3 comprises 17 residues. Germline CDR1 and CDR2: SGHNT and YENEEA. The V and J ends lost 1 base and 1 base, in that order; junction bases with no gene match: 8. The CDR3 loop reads CASSLGTGFDAQETQYF. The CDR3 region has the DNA TGTGCCAGCAGCTTAGGGACAGGGTTTGACGCCCAAGAGACCCAGTACTTC. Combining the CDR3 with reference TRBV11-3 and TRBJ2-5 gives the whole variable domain EAGVVQSPRYKIIEKKQPVAFWCNPISGHNTLYWYLQNLGQGPELLIRYENEEAVDDSQLPKDRFSAERLKGVDSTLKIQPAELGDSAVYLCASSLGTGFDAQETQYFGPGTRLLVL.

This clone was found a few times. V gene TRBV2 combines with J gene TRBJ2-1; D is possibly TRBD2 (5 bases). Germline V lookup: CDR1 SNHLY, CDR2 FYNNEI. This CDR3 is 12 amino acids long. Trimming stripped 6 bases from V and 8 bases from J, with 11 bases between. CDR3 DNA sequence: TGTGCCAGCAGGAGGGTTGGTGATGAGCAGTTCTTC. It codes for CASRRVGDEQFF. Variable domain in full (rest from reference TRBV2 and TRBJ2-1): EPEVTQTPSHQVTQMGQEVILRCVPISNHLYFYWYRQILGQKVEFLVSFYNNEISEKSEIFDDQFSVERPDGSNFTLKIRSTKLEDSAMYFCASRRVGDEQFFGPGTRLTVL.

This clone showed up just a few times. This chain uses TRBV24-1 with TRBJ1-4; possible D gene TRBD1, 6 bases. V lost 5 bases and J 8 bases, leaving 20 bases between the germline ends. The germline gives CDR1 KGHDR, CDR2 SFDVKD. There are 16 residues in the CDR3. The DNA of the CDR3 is TGTGCCACCAGTGCTGGGGACACTCCCTTAGGGGAAAAACTGTTTTTT. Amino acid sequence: CATSAGDTPLGEKLFF.

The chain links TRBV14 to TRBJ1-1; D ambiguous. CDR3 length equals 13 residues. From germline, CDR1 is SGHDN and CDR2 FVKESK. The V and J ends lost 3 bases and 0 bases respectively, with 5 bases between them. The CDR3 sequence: CASSQYMNTEAFF. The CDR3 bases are TGTGCCAGCAGCCAGTACATGAACACTGAAGCTTTCTTT.

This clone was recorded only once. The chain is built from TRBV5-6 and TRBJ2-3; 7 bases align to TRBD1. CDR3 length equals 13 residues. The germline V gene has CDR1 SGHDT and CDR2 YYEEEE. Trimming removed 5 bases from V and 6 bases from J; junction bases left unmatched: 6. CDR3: CASSSDRADTQYF. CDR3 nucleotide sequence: TGTGCCAGCAGTTCCGACAGGGCTGATACGCAGTATTTT.

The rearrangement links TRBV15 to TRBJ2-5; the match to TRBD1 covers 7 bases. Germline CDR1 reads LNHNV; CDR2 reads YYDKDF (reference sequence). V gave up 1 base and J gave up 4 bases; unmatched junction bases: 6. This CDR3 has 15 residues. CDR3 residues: CATSRVGRGRETQYF. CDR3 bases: TGTGCCACCAGCAGAGTGGGTAGGGGGCGAGAGACCCAGTACTTC.

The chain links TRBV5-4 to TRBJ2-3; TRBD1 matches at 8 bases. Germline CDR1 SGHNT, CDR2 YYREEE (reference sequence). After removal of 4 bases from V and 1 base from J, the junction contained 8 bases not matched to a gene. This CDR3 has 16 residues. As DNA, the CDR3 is TGTGCCAGCAGCCCTTTCACGGGACAGGGCACAGATACGCAGTATTTT. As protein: CASSPFTGQGTDTQYF.

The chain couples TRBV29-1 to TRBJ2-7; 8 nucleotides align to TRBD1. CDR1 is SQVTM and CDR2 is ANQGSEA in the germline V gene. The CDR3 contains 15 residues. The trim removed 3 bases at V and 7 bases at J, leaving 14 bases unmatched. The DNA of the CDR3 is TGCAGCGTTGAGCTCCTGACAGGGGAGACGGGGGAGCAGTACTTC. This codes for CSVELLTGETGEQYF.